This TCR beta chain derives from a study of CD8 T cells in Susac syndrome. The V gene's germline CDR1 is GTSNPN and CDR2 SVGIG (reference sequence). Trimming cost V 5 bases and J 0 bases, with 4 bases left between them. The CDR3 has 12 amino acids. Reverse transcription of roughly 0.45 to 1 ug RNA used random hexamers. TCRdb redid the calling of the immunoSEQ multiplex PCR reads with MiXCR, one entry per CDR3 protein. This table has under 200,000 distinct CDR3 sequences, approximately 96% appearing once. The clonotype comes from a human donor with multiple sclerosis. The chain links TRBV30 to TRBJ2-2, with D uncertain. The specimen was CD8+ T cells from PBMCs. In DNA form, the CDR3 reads TGTGCCTGGGGGACGAACACCGGGGAGCTGTTTTTT. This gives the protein CAWGTNTGELFF. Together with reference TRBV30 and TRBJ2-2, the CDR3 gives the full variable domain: SQTIHQWPATLVQPVGSPLSLECTVEGTSNPNLYWYRQAAGRGLQLLFYSVGIGQISSEVPQNLSASRPQDRQFILSSKKLLLSDSGFYLCAWGTNTGELFFGEGSRLTVL.